This record covers a single T cell receptor beta chain. What it binds is not known. CDR3 length equals 12 residues. Trimming took off 5 bases at V and 7 bases at J, with 9 bases between the two ends. CDR1 SGHVS and CDR2 FQNEAQ come from the germline V gene. This entry is derived from a study of T cell responses to AZD1222 COVID-19 vaccine. Whole-study results and caveats: Clonal diversity was possibly underestimated, and white British individuals and females predominated among donors.

Profiling relied on immunoSEQ multiplex PCR, and the TCRdb table lists in-frame clones only, not all of them. This sample yields fewer than 130,000 clones, of which 81% are seen a single time; approximately 4.6% belongs to the top ten. The sequenced sample was peripheral blood, obtained on day 0 of AZD1222 vaccination. This sequence originates from an adult in good health. This sequence joins TRBV7-8 and TRBJ2-1; D ambiguous. Here the CDR3 DNA reads TGTGCCAGCAGCCCGAGGATGAATGAGCAGTTCTTC. Translation gives CASSPRMNEQFF.